This TCR beta chain was captured by sequencing in a study of cytomegalovirus exposure and HLA in healthy donors. The CDR3 consists of 15 residues. V was shortened by 5 bases and J by 5 bases, with 18 bases between the two germline ends. CDR1 LNHDA and CDR2 SQIVND come from the germline V gene (reference sequence). Study-wide results and caveats: One cluster of highly shared sequence variants probably arose as a sequencing artifact. Association with HLA alleles at 0.05 false discovery rate was found for 15,000 to 20,000 TCR beta sequences in a later analysis.

This clone was observed a few times. Its antigen is unidentified. Vbeta (60) and Jbeta (13) primers were used in the PCR. In the study's own analysis: In a later analysis, of approximately 81 million unique beta chains, roughly 10 million appeared in at least two donors. Measured with immunoSEQ multiplex PCR; TCRdb has only the in-frame clones, and not every one. The V and J calls and clone size come from that table; D and trimming were worked out from the DNA. The sample yields around 71,000 clones, 65% to 70% seen once. This TCR was sampled from a male donor in good health and CMV-seropositive. This chain links TRBV19 with TRBJ1-2, with D unclear. What was sequenced was PBMCs. CDR3 in DNA: TGTGCCAGTAGTCCCCGGGATAACCTCCTGTATGGCTACACCTTC. Its protein is CASSPRDNLLYGYTF.